These 26 T cell receptor beta chains came from one sample sequenced in a study of OX40 agonist ivuxolimab in advanced cancers. Repertoires were generated with immunoSEQ multiplex PCR, while TCRdb's copy carries only in-frame clones and drops some. The data contain around 52,000 clones, under 85% of them singletons. The specimen comprised CD4+ or CD8+ T cells sorted from blood, sampled in a trial of the OX40 agonist ivuxolimab. These receptors were collected from an adult with an advanced solid tumor such as melanoma, head and neck, liver or kidney cancer.

The rearrangement joins TRBV18 to TRBJ2-5; possible D gene TRBD1, 6 bases. Germline lookup yields CDR1 KGHSH and CDR2 LQKENI. V lost 1 base to trimming and J lost 7 bases, with 19 bases between them. The CDR3 is 16 amino acids. The CDR3 DNA reads as TGTGCCAGCTCACCACAGGGCTCAGGGGCCCCTAGGACCCAGTACTTC. This encodes CASSPQGSGAPRTQYF.

J is TRBJ2-5 and V is TRBV20-1; no clear D. Germline lookup yields CDR1 DFQATT and CDR2 SNEGSKA (reference sequence). Trimming removed 3 bases at V and 2 bases at J, with 4 bases between. This CDR3 is built from 11 residues. CDR3 in amino acids: CSASSQETQYF. The CDR3 DNA reads as TGCAGTGCTAGCTCTCAAGAGACCCAGTACTTC.

The chain carries TRBV30 and TRBJ1-2; D uncertain. V was cut by 6 bases and J by 2 bases, with 13 bases left in between. Germline values: CDR1 GTSNPN, CDR2 SVGIG (reference sequence). The CDR3 is made up of 13 amino acids. CDR3 nucleotide sequence: TGTGCCTGTCGCTCGGGAGGCAACTATGGCTACACCTTC. Translating gives CACRSGGNYGYTF.

The chain links TRBV28 to TRBJ2-7; 8 nucleotides agree with TRBD1. This CDR3 is built from 11 residues. With 11 bases clipped from V and 5 bases from J, the junction kept 5 bases outside the gene matches. Germline V CDR1 and CDR2: MDHEN, SYDVKM. The CDR3, as DNA: TGTGCCGCCGGACAGGGCCACGAGCAGTACTTC. Its protein is CAAGQGHEQYF.

V usage is TRBV27 and J usage is TRBJ1-4, with D perhaps matching TRBD1 (6 bases). This CDR3 spans 15 amino acids. Deletions cut 0 bases from V and 2 bases from J, with 7 bases between. Germline V lookup: CDR1 MNHEY, CDR2 SMNVEV (reference sequence). Here the CDR3 DNA reads TGTGCCAGCAGTTTATCAGGGGGGACTAATGAAAAACTGTTTTTT. This gives the protein CASSLSGGTNEKLFF.

The chain has TRBV7-9 and TRBJ1-2, with 11 positions matching TRBD1. Trimming removed 5 bases from V and 7 bases from J; junction bases left unmatched: 3. Germline V CDR1 and CDR2: SEHNR, FQNEAQ (reference sequence). The CDR3 runs 13 residues. As DNA, the CDR3 is TGTGCCAGCAGCCGGACAGGGGGCTTTGGCTACACCTTC. It translates to CASSRTGGFGYTF.

This rearrangement joins TRBV21-1 to TRBJ2-2. TRBV21-1 is reported as a pseudogene. CDR3 size: 16 residues. The CDR3 protein is CATLPRGLRSTGELFF. The CDR3 nucleotides are TGTGCCACCCTCCCGAGGGGCCTGCGTAGCACCGGGGAGCTGTTTTTT.

As concerns this clone: Since the CDR3 does not end with the conserved phenylalanine or tryptophan, this likely comes from a read error. The V gene is TRBV11-2, the J gene TRBJ2-3; 13 positions match TRBD2. V was pared by 5 bases and J by 5 bases, with 7 bases of the junction left unmatched. The CDR3 covers 16 residues. Germline V CDR1 and CDR2: SGHAT, FQNNGV. CDR3 coding DNA: TGTGCCAGCAGCCTCGGACTAGCGGGAGTTATAGATACGCAGTATCTT. Protein product: CASSLGLAGVIDTQYL.

This chain uses TRBV11-2 with TRBJ2-3; no definite D call. Germline values: CDR1 SGHAT, CDR2 FQNNGV. This CDR3 is 12 amino acids long. Trimming shortened V by 5 bases and J by 6 bases, and 9 bases separated the two germline ends. DNA of the CDR3: TGTGCCAGCAGCAACTACGGGGATACGCAGTATTTT. Translating gives CASSNYGDTQYF.

This chain uses TRBV11-2 with TRBJ2-5; TRBD2 agrees at 8 bases. The germline gives CDR1 SGHAT, CDR2 FQNNGV. After removal of 1 base from V and 5 bases from J, the junction contained 3 bases not matched to a gene. The CDR3 loop spans 14 amino acids. CDR3 in amino acids: CASSLGAGVETQYF. The CDR3 DNA reads TGTGCCAGCAGCTTAGGAGCGGGAGTGGAGACCCAGTACTTC.

The chain combines TRBV5-6 with TRBJ1-3; TRBD1 might be the D (5 bases). The V gene's germline CDR1 is SGHDT and CDR2 YYEEEE. This CDR3 region has 14 residues. V was cut by 7 bases and J by 0 bases, with 11 bases left in between. DNA for the CDR3: TGTGCCAGCTCCGACAGCTTCTCTGGAAACACCATATATTTT. Translating gives CASSDSFSGNTIYF.

This clone was picked up one time. The chain combines TRBV1 with TRBJ2-3; TRBD2, the table's D call, was not compared with the DNA. TRBV1 is assigned pseudogene status. The CDR3 contains 19 residues. The CDR3 spells CTSSQGYQAGINVTDTQYF. CDR3 DNA: TGCACCAGCAGCCAAGGATACCAAGCGGGAATCAACGTCACAGATACGCAGTATTTT.

This clone was seen just once. The chain has TRBV28 and TRBJ2-1, with a possible D match to TRBD2 (6 bases). The CDR3 loop spans 14 amino acids. Germline V CDR1 and CDR2: MDHEN, SYDVKM. V was pared by 2 bases and J by 9 bases, with 14 bases between. Here the CDR3 DNA reads TGTGCCAGCAGTTTAGGGACTGGGAGAACTGAGCAGTTCTTC. Translated: CASSLGTGRTEQFF.

This clone was detected only once. The J gene is TRBJ2-7, the V gene TRBV6-5, with D maybe TRBD1 (5 bases). The germline V gene has CDR1 MNHEY and CDR2 SVGAGI. The CDR3 runs to 13 residues. The V and J ends lost 7 bases and 3 bases respectively, with 13 bases between them. The CDR3 protein is CASTANRRYEQYF. The DNA of the CDR3 is TGTGCCAGCACCGCGAACAGGCGCTACGAGCAGTACTTC.

This chain links TRBV14 with TRBJ2-1; a possible D gene is TRBD1 (5 bases). The CDR3 runs 15 residues. Germline V lookup: CDR1 SGHDN, CDR2 FVKESK. V lost 0 bases, J lost 7 bases, and 13 bases lay in between. The CDR3 protein is CASSQDWGRWNEQFF. The DNA for the CDR3 is TGTGCCAGCAGCCAAGATTGGGGCCGGTGGAATGAGCAGTTCTTC.

The chain employs TRBV2 and TRBJ1-4, with D uncertain. From germline, CDR1 is SNHLY and CDR2 FYNNEI. This CDR3 is 13 amino acids long. V was trimmed by 7 bases and J by 5 bases, leaving 11 bases between them. CDR3 DNA: TGTGCCAGCATCGTGGGCCGAAATGAAAAACTGTTTTTT. This sequence encodes CASIVGRNEKLFF. Filled out from reference TRBV2 and TRBJ1-4, the complete variable domain reads EPEVTQTPSHQVTQMGQEVILRCVPISNHLYFYWYRQILGQKVEFLVSFYNNEISEKSEIFDDQFSVERPDGSNFTLKIRSTKLEDSAMYFCASIVGRNEKLFFGSGTQLSVL.

With respect to this clone: In the same sample, other DNA sequences code for this CDR3. V usage is TRBV5-1 and J usage is TRBJ2-5; TRBD2 aligns across 8 bases. The length of the CDR3 is 15 residues. V shed 0 bases and J 4 bases; nucleotides not matched to a gene: 5. Germline V gene sequence: CDR1 SGHRS, CDR2 YFSETQ. The CDR3 is CASSLGSLAGETQYF. Here the CDR3 DNA reads TGCGCCAGCAGCTTGGGATCGCTAGCGGGAGAGACCCAGTACTTC.

The chain uses TRBV10-3 and TRBJ1-1; the D gene is possibly TRBD1 (5 bases). CDR3 length equals 15 residues. Trimming stripped 6 bases from V and 0 bases from J, with 14 bases between. CDR1 is ENHRY and CDR2 is SYGVKD in the germline V gene. Written as DNA, the CDR3 is TGTGCCATCAGGCGAAACGGGGGGTTGAACACTGAAGCTTTCTTT. Translating it yields CAIRRNGGLNTEAFF.

The rearrangement links TRBV29-1 to TRBJ1-1; 9 positions agree with TRBD1. Trimming took 3 bases from V and 6 from J; bases not matched to a gene: 11. Germline-derived CDR1 and CDR2 are SQVTM and ANQGSEA. This CDR3 is 15 amino acids long. The DNA for the CDR3 is TGCAGCGTTGATACCCACAGGGGGCGGGCACCTGAAGCTTTCTTT. This gives the protein CSVDTHRGRAPEAFF. Full variable domain (remainder filled in from reference TRBV29-1 and TRBJ1-1): SAVISQKPSRDICQRGTSLTIQCQVDSQVTMMFWYRQQPGQSLTLIATANQGSEATYESGFVIDKFPISRPNLTFSTLTVSNMSPEDSSIYLCSVDTHRGRAPEAFFGQGTRLTVV.

The count of this clone is one. The V and J genes are TRBV30 and TRBJ1-2; 8 bases line up with TRBD1. CDR3 length: 13 amino acids. The V segment lost 3 bases and the J segment 4 bases; nucleotides outside the gene matches: 4. Germline lookup yields CDR1 GTSNPN and CDR2 SVGIG (reference sequence). For the CDR3, the DNA is TGTGCCTGGAGGATCGGACAGGGCTATGGCTACACCTTC. This translates into CAWRIGQGYGYTF.

The CDR3 here is CASSIGRGGETQYF. CDR3 nucleotides: TGTGCCAGTAGTATCGGCAGGGGGGGTGAGACCCAGTACTTC. V gene TRBV19 combines with J gene TRBJ2-5; the D call may be TRBD1 or TRBD2 (7 bases each). CDR1 and CDR2 from the germline V gene are LNHDA and SQIVND (reference sequence). The CDR3 runs 14 residues. With 3 bases removed from V and 5 bases from J, the gap between germline ends came to 13 bases.

There are many counts of this clone. The chain joins TRBV5-4 to TRBJ1-2; D not certain. There are 14 residues in the CDR3. The ends were cut back, 4 bases at V and 4 bases at J, with 14 bases in the middle. Germline lookup yields CDR1 SGHNT and CDR2 YYREEE (reference sequence). The CDR3 region has the DNA TGTGCCAGCAGCCGGCCGGGAGGGAGCTATGGCTACACCTTC. Amino acid sequence: CASSRPGGSYGYTF.

The CDR3 DNA follows: TGTGCCAGCAACTTCCAACAGGGTCTTGGTAGCCGCGAGCAGTACTTC. It encodes CASNFQQGLGSREQYF. V and J are TRBV2 and TRBJ2-7, with D possibly matching TRBD1 (6 bases). CDR3 size: 16 residues. Germline assignment: CDR1 SNHLY and CDR2 FYNNEI. Deletions cut 7 bases from V and 6 bases from J, with 25 bases between.

This clone is a singleton in its sample. This same CDR3 is encoded by further DNA sequences in the sample. This chain joins TRBV7-4 and TRBJ2-7; possibly TRBD1 or TRBD2 for D (5 bases each). The ends were cut back, 1 base at V and 3 bases at J, with 16 bases in the middle. The CDR3 contains 16 residues. Per germline, CDR1 SGHVT and CDR2 SQSDAQ. The DNA for the CDR3 is TGTGCCAGCAGCTTAGAGCCGGGTGGGGGTTGCTACGAGCAGTACTTC. Translated, it gives CASSLEPGGGCYEQYF.

This chain links TRBV29-1 with TRBJ1-1; D ambiguous. CDR1 is SQVTM, CDR2 ANQGSEA, per germline. There are 13 residues in the CDR3. Trimming pared 8 bases from V and 4 bases from J, leaving 17 bases between. The CDR3 here is CSSLPFGSTEAFF. The CDR3 DNA reads TGCAGCTCCCTCCCGTTCGGGAGCACTGAAGCTTTCTTT.

V is TRBV28 and J is TRBJ1-5, with 9 bases that match TRBD1. The CDR3 covers 14 residues. The germline V gene has CDR1 MDHEN and CDR2 SYDVKM. V lost 5 bases and J lost 5; bases outside the gene matches: 4. CDR3 bases: TGTGCCAGCAGTCCTGGGACAGGGTATCAGCCCCAGCATTTT. Translated, it gives CASSPGTGYQPQHF.